This record looks at one T cell receptor (beta chain) sequence and its context. Each depressed patient was matched pairwise with a non-depressed control on sex, age, current smoking status and body mass index. Major depressive disorder by DSM-IV, Hamilton depression score of at least 18. This entry comes from a study of untreated major depressive disorder. Assay: immunoSEQ multiplex PCR; the TCRdb copy retains only in-frame clones and omits some. The table has under 30,000 clones, roughly nine tenths seen once; the top ten hold 0.72%. The receptor's source is a woman aged 25 to 39 with major depressive disorder. Sequencing was done on a sample of CD4+ T cells from PBMCs.

The CDR3: CASSTGQGAREQYF. The CDR3 DNA reads TGTGCCAGCAGCACGGGACAGGGGGCGCGTGAGCAGTACTTC. V and J are TRBV7-2 and TRBJ2-7; 12 positions agree with TRBD1. This CDR3 has 14 amino acids. The germline CDR1 and CDR2 sequences are SGHTA and FQGNSA. Trimming at V came to 5 bases and at J to 7 bases, leaving 6 bases not matched to a gene. Combining the CDR3 with reference TRBV7-2 and TRBJ2-7 gives the whole variable domain GAGVSQSPSNKVTEKGKDVELRCDPISGHTALYWYRQSLGQGLEFLIYFQGNSAPDKSGLPSDRFSAERTGGSVSTLTIQRTQQEDSAVYLCASSTGQGAREQYFGPGTRLTVT.